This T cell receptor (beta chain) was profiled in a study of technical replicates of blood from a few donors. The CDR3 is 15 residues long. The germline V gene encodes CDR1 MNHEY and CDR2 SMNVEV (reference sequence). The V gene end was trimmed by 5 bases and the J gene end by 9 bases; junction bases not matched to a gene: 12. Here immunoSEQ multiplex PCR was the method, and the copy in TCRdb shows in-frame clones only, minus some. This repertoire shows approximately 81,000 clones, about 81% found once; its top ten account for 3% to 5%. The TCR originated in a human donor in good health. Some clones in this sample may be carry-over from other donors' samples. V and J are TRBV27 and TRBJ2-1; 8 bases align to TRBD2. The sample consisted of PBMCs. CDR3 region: CASSPPGLAAAEQFF. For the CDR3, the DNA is TGTGCCAGCAGTCCACCTGGACTAGCTGCGGCTGAGCAGTTCTTC.